A selection of T cell receptor beta chains follows, all from one sample in a study of blood T cell repertoires in COVID-19. Libraries were prepared by immunoSEQ multiplex PCR; TCRdb keeps only in-frame clonotypes and omits some of them. This table holds about 400,000 clones, roughly 90% found once. The sequenced sample consisted of PBMCs or T cells enriched from blood (not recorded which). These receptors were taken from a woman in her 30s who had recovered from COVID-19. Both conserved end residues are part of each CDR3. D genes are given only for firm matches. Clone size appears in some rows only: once, few, many, or a class for an expanded clone.

d_gene,j_gene,v_gene,len,abundance,CDR3aa,CDR3nt
NA,TRBJ2-2,TRBV7-3,14,NA,CASSLSGQTGELFF,TGTGCCAGCAGCTTAAGCGGACAGACCGGGGAGCTGTTTTTT
NA,TRBJ1-4,TRBV2,17,NA,CASSVLPLGATNEKLFF,TGTGCCAGCAGTGTCCTACCTCTCGGGGCAACTAATGAAAAACTGTTTTTT
TRBD1,TRBJ2-7,TRBV5-1,14,few,CASSSRGPRYEQYF,TGCGCCAGCAGCTCCAGGGGGCCTAGGTACGAGCAGTACTTC
TRBD1,TRBJ1-6,TRBV7-9,16,NA,CASSSTGVAYNSPLHF,TGTGCCAGCAGCTCCACAGGGGTGGCCTATAATTCACCCCTCCACTTT
NA,TRBJ1-1,TRBV6-5,15,NA,CASSFQASRVAEAFF,TGTGCCAGCAGTTTCCAGGCTTCCCGCGTCGCTGAAGCTTTCTTT
NA,TRBJ1-1,TRBV2,13,NA,CASTTGMNTEAFF,TGTGCCAGCACAACAGGCATGAACACTGAAGCTTTCTTT
NA,TRBJ1-4,TRBV5-1,14,NA,CASSLEHGGEKLFF,TGCGCCAGCAGCTTGGAACATGGAGGGGAAAAACTGTTTTTT
NA,TRBJ1-2,TRBV5-4,15,few,CASSTLRVGGYGYTF,TGTGCCAGCAGCACGCTCAGGGTGGGTGGCTATGGCTACACCTTC
NA,TRBJ1-2,TRBV18,15,NA,CASSPLSGLQNGYTF,TGTGCCAGCTCACCACTCTCCGGACTCCAAAATGGCTACACCTTC
NA,TRBJ1-2,TRBV19,14,NA,CASSIFTANYGYTF,TGTGCCAGTAGTATTTTTACAGCCAACTATGGCTACACCTTC
NA,TRBJ1-5,TRBV27,12,NA,CASSFINQPQHF,TGTGCCAGCAGTTTCATTAATCAGCCCCAGCATTTT
NA,TRBJ1-1,TRBV19,14,NA,CASSIRGFATEAFF,TGTGCCAGTAGTATTCGAGGGTTTGCCACTGAAGCTTTCTTT
NA,TRBJ1-5,TRBV18,15,NA,CASSAGGRGTQPQHF,TGTGCCAGCTCAGCTGGCGGCCGTGGTACTCAGCCCCAGCATTTT
TRBD2,TRBJ2-5,TRBV19,17,NA,CASSINLAGEIQETQYF,TGTGCCAGTAGTATTAATCTCGCGGGGGAGATCCAAGAGACCCAGTACTTC
NA,TRBJ2-7,TRBV11-1,14,NA,CASSPLGRGYEQYF,TGTGCCAGCAGCCCCTTGGGCAGGGGTTACGAGCAGTACTTC
TRBD1,TRBJ1-6,TRBV6-5,15,NA,CASRDRGRSSSPLHF,TGTGCCAGCAGGGACAGGGGGCGAAGTAGTTCACCCCTCCACTTT
NA,TRBJ2-7,TRBV6-1,14,NA,CASSDGPGHYEQYF,TGTGCCAGCAGTGACGGGCCAGGGCACTACGAGCAGTACTTC
NA,TRBJ1-1,TRBV6-5,12,NA,CASSEGYTEAFF,TGTGCCAGCAGCGAGGGCTACACTGAAGCTTTCTTT
NA,TRBJ1-6,TRBV18,14,NA,CASSQGAENSPLHF,TGTGCCAGCTCTCAAGGGGCGGAGAATTCACCCCTCCACTTT
TRBD1,TRBJ1-3,TRBV19,15,NA,CASSITGVTGNTIYF,TGTGCCAGTAGTATTACAGGGGTTACTGGAAACACCATATATTTT
TRBD1,TRBJ1-4,TRBV19,15,NA,CASSADRGRWEKLFF,TGTGCCAGTAGTGCTGACAGGGGTCGGTGGGAAAAACTGTTTTTT
NA,TRBJ2-1,TRBV4-1,17,NA,CASSQGGITSGYNEQFF,TGCGCCAGCAGCCAAGGGGGGATCACGAGCGGGTACAATGAGCAGTTCTTC
TRBD1,TRBJ1-4,TRBV7-9,14,NA,CASSLGTGSEKLFF,TGTGCCAGCAGCTTGGGGACAGGGTCTGAAAAACTGTTTTTT
TRBD2,TRBJ2-7,TRBV7-2,15,NA,CASSLTSGYFHEQYF,TGTGCCAGCAGCTTAACTAGCGGGTATTTCCACGAGCAGTACTTC
TRBD1,TRBJ1-4,TRBV7-9,16,few,CASSLAVDRGNEKLFF,TGTGCCAGCAGCTTAGCGGTAGACAGGGGGAATGAAAAACTGTTTTTT
NA,TRBJ2-1,TRBV7-9,19,NA,CASSLGFSGELAALNEQFF,TGTGCCAGCAGCTTAGGATTCTCAGGGGAGCTAGCGGCCCTCAATGAGCAGTTCTTC
TRBD1,TRBJ1-2,TRBV3-1/TRBV3-2,16,NA,CASSPLQRQGGYGYTF,TGTGCCAGCAGCCCACTCCAACGACAGGGCGGTTATGGCTACACCTTC
TRBD1,TRBJ2-1,TRBV19,15,NA,CASHTGTGTYNEQFF,TGTGCCAGTCACACCGGGACAGGGACCTACAATGAGCAGTTCTTC
NA,TRBJ1-6,TRBV5-4,15,NA,CASSLSAGGNSPLHF,TGTGCCAGCAGCCTCAGCGCGGGGGGGAATTCACCCCTCCACTTT
TRBD1,TRBJ1-1,TRBV30,17,NA,CAWAEGQGGRRNTEAFF,TGTGCCTGGGCCGAGGGACAGGGAGGGAGGAGGAACACTGAAGCTTTCTTT
NA,TRBJ2-5,TRBV23-1,16,NA,CASSQSDREGQETQYF,TGCGCCAGCAGTCAATCGGACAGGGAGGGTCAAGAGACCCAGTACTTC
TRBD2,TRBJ2-3,TRBV7-7,16,NA,CASSFQRGLSTDTQYF,TGTGCCAGCAGCTTCCAGCGGGGGCTTAGCACAGATACGCAGTATTTT
NA,TRBJ2-3,TRBV11-2,13,NA,CASSHPGADTQYF,TGTGCCAGCAGCCACCCCGGAGCAGATACGCAGTATTTT
TRBD2,TRBJ2-1,TRBV5-6,16,NA,CASSSIYTSGRGEQFF,TGTGCCAGCAGCTCGATATATACTAGCGGGAGAGGTGAGCAGTTCTTC
TRBD2,TRBJ2-7,TRBV27,14,NA,CASSSGRAHGEQYF,TGTGCCAGCAGTAGCGGGAGGGCCCATGGCGAGCAGTACTTC
TRBD1,TRBJ1-6,TRBV10-2,12,NA,CASNRGDSPLHF,TGCGCCAGCAACAGGGGGGATTCACCCCTCCACTTT
NA,TRBJ1-1,TRBV3-1/TRBV3-2,12,NA,CASSQTGLEAFF,TGTGCCAGCAGCCAAACAGGGCTTGAAGCTTTCTTT
NA,TRBJ1-4,TRBV28,15,NA,CASTYSVATNEKLFF,TGTGCCAGCACCTATTCTGTAGCAACTAATGAAAAACTGTTTTTT
NA,TRBJ1-1,TRBV5-6,11,NA,CASSLRSEAFF,TGTGCCAGCAGCTTGAGGAGTGAAGCTTTCTTT
TRBD1,TRBJ2-7,TRBV14,16,few,CASSQDLGQGVYEQYF,TGTGCCAGCAGCCAAGATTTGGGACAGGGGGTCTACGAGCAGTACTTC
NA,TRBJ1-2,TRBV5-6,12,few,CASSWGGDGYTF,TGTGCCAGCAGCTGGGGCGGGGATGGCTACACCTTC
TRBD2,TRBJ2-7,TRBV24-1,13,NA,CATSESGRYEQYF,TGTGCCACCAGTGAATCCGGGAGGTACGAGCAGTACTTC
NA,TRBJ1-2,TRBV25-1,13,NA,CASGVGGEYGYTF,TGTGCCAGCGGAGTGGGGGGAGAATATGGCTACACCTTC
TRBD1,TRBJ1-3,TRBV7-8,15,NA,CASSLAGTGGNTIYF,TGTGCCAGCAGCTTAGCCGGGACAGGGGGAAACACCATATATTTT
NA,TRBJ1-3,TRBV3-1/TRBV3-2,14,once,CASRPKGPGNTIYF,TGTGCCAGCAGACCTAAGGGGCCTGGAAACACCATATATTTT
NA,TRBJ1-1,TRBV28,13,NA,CASSLALIYEAFF,TGTGCCAGCAGTTTAGCCCTAATATATGAAGCTTTCTTT
TRBD1,TRBJ1-1,TRBV5-1,14,once,CASSAYRGPTEAFF,TGCGCCAGCAGCGCATACAGGGGTCCGACTGAAGCTTTCTTT
NA,TRBJ2-7,TRBV9,14,NA,CASSVGAGTYEQYF,TGTGCCAGCAGCGTAGGGGCAGGGACTTACGAGCAGTACTTC
NA,TRBJ1-4,TRBV6-5,16,NA,CASSFSAAATNEKLFF,TGTGCCAGCAGTTTTAGCGCGGCTGCAACTAATGAAAAACTGTTTTTT
TRBD2,TRBJ2-1,TRBV5-1,15,NA,CASSGEGLADNEQFF,TGCGCCAGCAGCGGCGAGGGCCTAGCGGACAATGAGCAGTTCTTC
TRBD2,TRBJ2-1,TRBV3-1/TRBV3-2,15,NA,CASSPLVGGPAEQFF,TGTGCCAGCAGCCCCTTGGTGGGAGGGCCCGCTGAGCAGTTCTTC
TRBD1,TRBJ1-5,TRBV4-2,13,NA,CASSLDRGQPQHF,TGTGCCAGCAGTCTGGACAGGGGACAGCCCCAGCATTTT
TRBD1,TRBJ1-2,TRBV11-2,14,once,CASSFGQGVGGYTF,TGTGCCAGCAGCTTTGGACAGGGGGTTGGGGGCTACACCTTC